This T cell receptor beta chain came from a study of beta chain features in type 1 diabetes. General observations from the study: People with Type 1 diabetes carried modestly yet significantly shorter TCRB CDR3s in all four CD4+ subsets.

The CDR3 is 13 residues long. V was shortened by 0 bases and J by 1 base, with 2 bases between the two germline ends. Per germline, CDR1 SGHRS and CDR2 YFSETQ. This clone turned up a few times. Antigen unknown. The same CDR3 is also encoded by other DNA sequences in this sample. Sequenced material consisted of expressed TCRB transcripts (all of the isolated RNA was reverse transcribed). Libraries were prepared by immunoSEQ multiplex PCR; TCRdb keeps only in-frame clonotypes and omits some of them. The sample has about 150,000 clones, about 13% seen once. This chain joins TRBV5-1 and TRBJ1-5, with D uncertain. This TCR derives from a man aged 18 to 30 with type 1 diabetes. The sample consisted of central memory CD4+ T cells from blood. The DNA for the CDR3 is TGCGCCAGCAGCTTGGGCAGCAATCAGCCCCAGCATTTT. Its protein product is CASSLGSNQPQHF.